At least ten counts were recorded for the clone carrying this T cell receptor beta chain. No antigen is known for it. The sample originates from a study of human T cells and chemical hapten exposure. Looking at the study overall: All patients underwent weekly scalp dosing with diphenylcyclopropenone for the full roughly 24-week study. Read at 6 days, the patch tests placed 0.01% DPC on the upper back.

Study-level results: Donors' alopecia may make their immune response differ from healthy people's.

TCRdb itself ran the RACE reads through MiXCR, one entry per CDR3 protein. The sample holds roughly 360,000 distinct CDR3 sequences, roughly 4.8% seen once. V was trimmed by 3 bases and J by 7 bases, leaving 10 bases between them. The CDR3 consists of 14 residues. Germline CDR1 MDHEN, CDR2 SYDVKM. This sample's time point: patch test 1, 2 weeks after DPC sensitization. Documented treatment: therapeutic diphenylcyclopropenone sensitization with weekly scalp DPC. Ahead of applying each patch test, blood was sampled. The sequence was collected from a woman aged 45 to 65 with alopecia areata. Some clones in this sample may be carry-over from other donors' samples. This material consisted of whole blood, taken in connection with sensitization to the hapten diphenylcyclopropenone (DPC). The chain combines TRBV28 with TRBJ1-6; D not resolved. This chain's CDR3 is CASSFGGENSPLHF. DNA of the CDR3: TGTGCCAGCAGTTTCGGAGGAGAGAATTCACCCCTCCACTTT.